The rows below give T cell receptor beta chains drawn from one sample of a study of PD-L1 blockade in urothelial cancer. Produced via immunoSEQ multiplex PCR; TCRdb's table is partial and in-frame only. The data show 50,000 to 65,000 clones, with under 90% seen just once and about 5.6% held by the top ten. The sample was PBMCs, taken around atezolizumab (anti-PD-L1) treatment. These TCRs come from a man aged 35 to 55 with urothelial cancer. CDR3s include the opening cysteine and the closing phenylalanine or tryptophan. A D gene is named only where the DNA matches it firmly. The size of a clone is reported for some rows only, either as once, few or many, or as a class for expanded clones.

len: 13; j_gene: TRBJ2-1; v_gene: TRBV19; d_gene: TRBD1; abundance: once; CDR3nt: TGTGCCAGTAGGGACAGGAGAGAGCCCCAGCAGTTCTTC; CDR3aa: CASRDRREPQQFF
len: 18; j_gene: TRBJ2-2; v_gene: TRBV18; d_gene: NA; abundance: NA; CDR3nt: TGTGCCAGCTCACCAGTGGATATGGGGCGGCTTAACACCGGGGAGCTGTTTTTT; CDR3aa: CASSPVDMGRLNTGELFF
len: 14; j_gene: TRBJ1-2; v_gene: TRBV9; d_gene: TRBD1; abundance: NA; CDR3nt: TGTGCCAGCAGTGGGACAGGCATCGACTATGGCTACACCTTC; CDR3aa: CASSGTGIDYGYTF
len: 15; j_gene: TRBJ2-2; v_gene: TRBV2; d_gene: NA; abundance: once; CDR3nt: TGTGCCAGCCGGCCGGGGGGCGGAGAGGGCGGGGAGCTGTTTTTT; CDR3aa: CASRPGGGEGGELFF
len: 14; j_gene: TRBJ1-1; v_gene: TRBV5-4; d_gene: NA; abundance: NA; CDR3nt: TGTGCCAGCAGCTTGGAACATGGGAGGACTGAAGCTTTCTTT; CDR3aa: CASSLEHGRTEAFF
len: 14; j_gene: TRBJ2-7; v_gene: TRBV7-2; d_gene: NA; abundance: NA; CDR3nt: TGTGCCAGCAGCTTAGGGCCTGGCGGTCGCGAGCAGTACTTC; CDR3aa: CASSLGPGGREQYF
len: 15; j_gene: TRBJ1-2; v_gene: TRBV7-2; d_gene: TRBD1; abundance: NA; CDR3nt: TGTGCCAGCAGCCCCCGTGAGGGGGCCTCCTATGGCTACACCTTC; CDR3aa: CASSPREGASYGYTF
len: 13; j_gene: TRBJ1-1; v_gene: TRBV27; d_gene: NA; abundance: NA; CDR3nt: TGTGCCAGCAGTTTCGGACAGAACACTGAAGCTTTCTTT; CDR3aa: CASSFGQNTEAFF
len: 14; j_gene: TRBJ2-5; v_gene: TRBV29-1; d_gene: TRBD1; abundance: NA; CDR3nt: TGCAGCGTTGGTAATAACAGGGGGAGGGAGACCCAGTACTTC; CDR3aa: CSVGNNRGRETQYF
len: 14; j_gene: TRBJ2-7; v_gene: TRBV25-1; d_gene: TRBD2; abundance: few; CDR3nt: TGTGCCAGCCGGACTAGCGGGAGGGCAGGGGAGCAGTACTTC; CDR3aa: CASRTSGRAGEQYF
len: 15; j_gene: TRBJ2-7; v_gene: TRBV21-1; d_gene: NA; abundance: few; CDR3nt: TGTGCCAGCGGGGGGGCAGCGCCTAGCTCCTACGAGCAGTACTTC; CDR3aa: CASGGAAPSSYEQYF
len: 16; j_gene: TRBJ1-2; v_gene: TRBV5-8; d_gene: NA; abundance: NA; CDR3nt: TGTGCCAGCAGCAACCCGGAGGTCCCCCCTAACTATGGCTACACCTTC; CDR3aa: CASSNPEVPPNYGYTF
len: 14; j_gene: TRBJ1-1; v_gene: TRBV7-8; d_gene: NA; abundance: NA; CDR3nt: TGTGCCAGCAGCTTAGGAGGGGGAAACACTGAAGCTTTCTTT; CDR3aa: CASSLGGGNTEAFF
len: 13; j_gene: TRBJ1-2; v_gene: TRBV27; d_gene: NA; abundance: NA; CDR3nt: TGTGCCAGCAGTTTGAATTTCGGGGATGGCTACACCTTC; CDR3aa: CASSLNFGDGYTF
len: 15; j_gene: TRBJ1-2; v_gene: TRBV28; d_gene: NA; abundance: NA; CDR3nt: TGTGCCAGCAGCCTTGGAGGAGGGTCTCGCTATGGCTACACCTTC; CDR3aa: CASSLGGGSRYGYTF